The sequence of this T cell receptor (beta chain) was determined in a study of follicular helper T cells after annual influenza vaccination. Study-wide results and caveats: Undersampling of the much larger non-cTfh compartments could not be excluded for influenza clone enrichment.

About this clone: Its antigen is still unknown.

The V and J ends lost 2 bases and 8 bases respectively, with 21 bases between them. This CDR3 contains 16 residues. Germline CDR1 and CDR2: ENHRY and SYGVKD. Sequencing used immunoSEQ multiplex PCR; TCRdb keeps in-frame clones, though not all of them. The table lists approximately 9,600 clones, around 86% of them singletons. This sample's time point: 2014-2015 season, 7 days after vaccination. This receptor was taken from an adult who received the influenza vaccine. The sequences come from CXCR5- memory CD4+ T cells sorted from blood, collected 7 days after influenza vaccination. The chain is built from TRBV10-3 and TRBJ1-2, with a tentative D call TRBD1 (5 bases). The CDR3: CAISERGGGQPAGYTF. CDR3 nucleotides: TGTGCCATCAGTGAGCGCGGGGGTGGGCAGCCGGCGGGCTACACCTTC.